The T cell receptor beta chain under discussion was sequenced for a study of tumor-infiltrating lymphocytes in oesophageal squamous cell carcinoma. This clonotype came up a few times. CDR1 and CDR2 from the germline V gene are MRHNA and SNTAGT. The CDR3 covers 16 residues. Each CDR3 protein gets one entry after TCRdb re-called the PCR reads with MiXCR. The data contain fewer than 18,000 distinct CDR3 sequences, around 48% of them singletons. This rearrangement joins TRBV6-4 to TRBJ2-7; TRBD2 matches 11 bases. Gene TRBJ2-1 matches the end of the DNA better, so the J call may be wrong. The sample taken for sequencing was esophageal tumor tissue. The receptor was derived from a male donor with esophageal squamous cell carcinoma. CDR3 bases: TGTGCCAGCAGCGTCAAACTAGCGGGAGACTACAATGAGCAGTTCTTC. This translates into CASSVKLAGDYNEQFF.